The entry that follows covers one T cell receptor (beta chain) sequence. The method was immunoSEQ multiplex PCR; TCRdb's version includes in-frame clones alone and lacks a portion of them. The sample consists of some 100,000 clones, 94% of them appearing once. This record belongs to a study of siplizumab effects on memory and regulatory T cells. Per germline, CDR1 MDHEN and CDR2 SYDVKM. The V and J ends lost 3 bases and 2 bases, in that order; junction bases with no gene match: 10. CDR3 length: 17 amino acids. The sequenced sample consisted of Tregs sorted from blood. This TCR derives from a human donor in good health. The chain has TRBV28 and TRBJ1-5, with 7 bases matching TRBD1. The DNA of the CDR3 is TGTGCCAGCAGTTTGCTACAGGGGTGGAGGGGCAATCAGCCCCAGCATTTT. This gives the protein CASSLLQGWRGNQPQHF.